Included here is one T cell receptor beta chain sequence, with context. It lacks a known antigen. Per-nucleotide qualities are absent, and no much larger clonotype sits a single base away. The entire amount of isolated RNA was reverse transcribed using the High Capacity cDNA Reverse Transcription Kit, so the sequenced TCRB transcripts were expressed ones. Deep immunoSEQ sequencing was applied to naive, central memory and regulatory T cell samples, giving an average of approximately 4 million total reads per sample. After sorted cells were lysed in RLT buffer, RNA was extracted with DNase-treated RNeasy Micro or Mini kits, with the choice depending on cell number. To prevent cross-contamination, each cell subset was processed individually, whereas patient and healthy donor samples were processed jointly. The immunoSEQ multiplex PCR was used to amplify TCRB sequences from cDNA, yielding 87-bp fragments that span the CDR3 region. Sequencing of the amplicons was done on the Illumina HiSeq platform. The authors' pipeline ran thus. Synthetic template baselines were used to correct PCR bias computationally, reads within Hamming distance 2 were collapsed, and singletons that could not be merged were discarded. Reads were aligned against IMGT to assign V, D and J genes, CDR3 length and insertions or deletions at six rearrangement sites. Within each subset, clonotype counts were normalized to the number of sorted cells before true diversity and Gini coefficients were calculated with the tcR R package. The overlap coefficient, calculated on TCRB nucleotide sequences, was used to quantify repertoire sharing. Out-of-frame TCRB sequences from naive cells were analyzed as a proxy for the pre-selection repertoire. TCRdb took this table from immuneACCESS and kept in-frame rearrangements with V and J called. Such tables lack part of the clones; where checked against another copy, unresolved V genes explain under half of the gap, and the rest is unexplained. V, J and clone size reflect that table, while D and trimming were determined from the DNA. The sample yields 240,000 or so clones; about 15% were counted once. Clones ranked in the top ten supply 0.019% of the sample.

This entry comes from a study of beta chain features in type 1 diabetes (dated by TCRdb to the late 2010s). General notes on the study: Mean age, gender distribution, total cell number and subset yield did not differ between patients and healthy donors. In the study, TCRB repertoires of sorted circulating CD4+ T cell subsets from recently diagnosed type 1 diabetes patients were compared with those of matched healthy donors. Regulatory and stem cell-like memory subsets were obtained from only 8 patients and roughly eight healthy donors, while naive and central memory subsets were obtained from all 28 donors. A total of around 100 million sorted cells were examined across all samples, and RNA yield correlated strongly with the number of cells per subset. The paper's findings and limits, for the study overall: Naive, central memory and regulatory TCRB repertoires appeared to be more alike among patients than among healthy donors. HLA sub-analyses involved small numbers of individuals, so any influence of HLA type on TCRB rearrangement remained unresolved. A moderate but significant shortening of TCRB CDR3 length was observed in type 1 diabetes patients in all four CD4+ subsets. Patients with type 1 diabetes made fewer insertions and deleted more nucleotides at VDJ recombination sites, implying thymic rearrangement abnormalities. Shorter templates might be favored by PCR, yet because patient and control samples were amplified and corrected together, any such skew would affect both groups equally. Sequencing cDNA rather than genomic DNA could over-represent highly expressing activated cells, although activation and CD3 levels did not differ between groups.

From each donor, a single peripheral blood sample of about 116 mL on average was drawn into heparinised tubes. Naive, central memory, regulatory and stem cell-like memory CD4+ T cells were sorted on a BD FACSAria II using a panel including CD45RO, CCR7, CD25, CD127, CD95 and CD27. Every sorted population had a purity above 95%. PBMCs were isolated immediately by Lymphoprep density gradient centrifugation and stained directly without culture. To minimize batch effects, samples were stained and sorted in pairs, one healthy donor with one patient per experiment. The sequencing input was naive CD4+ T cells from blood. Per the publication, the cell subset or site label means: true naive CD4+ T cells. This clonotype was sampled from a young man with type 1 diabetes.

This receptor carries the CDR3 CASSLGGVNADTQYF. The nucleotides are TGTGCCAGCAGCTTAGGAGGAGTTAATGCAGATACGCAGTATTTT. The V and J genes are TRBV11-3 and TRBJ2-3, with the D gene not confidently named. V and J are truncated by 1 base and 4 bases respectively, leaving an intervening sequence of 12 bases. Sequences SGHNT (CDR1) and YENEEA (CDR2) are obtained from the germline V gene. CDR3 length: 15 amino acids, cysteine to phenylalanine. Solely the CDR3 DNA is kept, with 45 bases framed from the first base. When the CDR3 is completed using the reference TRBV11-3 and TRBJ2-3 genes on either side, the full variable domain is EAGVVQSPRYKIIEKKQPVAFWCNPISGHNTLYWYLQNLGQGPELLIRYENEEAVDDSQLPKDRFSAERLKGVDSTLKIQPAELGDSAVYLCASSLGGVNADTQYFGPGTRLTVL.